This TCR beta chain was recovered during a study of breast tumors, draining lymph nodes, adjacent tissues. With respect to this clonotype: Antigen unknown.

Whole-study findings and limits: Compared with lymph nodes, tumors were less diverse; compared with nontumor tissue, more. Most tumor T cells seemingly derive from lymph node, then expand in tumor.

Breast cancer patients provided tissue from their axillary draining lymph nodes. A single record per CDR3 protein comes from TCRdb applying MiXCR to the multiplex PCR reads. The profile shows about 120,000 distinct CDR3 sequences, nearly 20% of them singletons. The CDR3 runs 15 residues. CDR1 and CDR2 (germline): SGHDT, YYEEEE. J lost 0 bases, V lost 3 bases, and 2 bases had no gene match. The clonotype was recovered from a female donor with breast cancer. Some clones in this sample may be carry-over from other donors' samples. J is TRBJ2-3 and V is TRBV5-6; 9 nucleotides match TRBD1. Sequencing was done on a sample of axillary lymph node tissue. The CDR3 DNA is TGTGCCAGCAGCTATGGGACAGGGAGCACAGATACGCAGTATTTT. Protein sequence: CASSYGTGSTDTQYF.